This T cell receptor (beta chain) was captured in a study of T cell clones after liver transplantation. Looking at the study overall: TCRbeta sequencing after a pre-transplant mixed lymphocyte reaction identified graft-donor-reactive clones, later tracked in post-transplant blood. At least one year of complete immunosuppression withdrawal without enzymes over twice normal defined tolerance.

By its share, this clone is medium-sized. What it recognizes is unknown. Study-level points and caveats: Migration into the graft, not deletion, may explain lost graft donor-reactive T cells.

Some clones are missing from TCRdb's copy, which holds only in-frame ones; the method was immunoSEQ multiplex PCR. The data show roughly 60,000 clones, with about 70% seen just once and approximately 2.8% held by the top ten. This TCR was sampled from a human patient who received a liver transplant. A share of the T cells may be of graft donor origin. The sequencing used CD4+ T cells from blood, collected at the roughly 15-month timepoint.

The CDR3 region has the DNA TGTGCCAGCAGTTCCACCCTATCGGGCGGGCGGGGTGGCTACACCTTC. Protein: CASSSTLSGGRGGYTF. This chain links TRBV27 with TRBJ1-2; no clear D. The CDR3 sequence is 16 residues long. The germline CDR1 and CDR2 sequences are MNHEY and SMNVEV (reference sequence). V was cut by 4 bases and J by 7 bases, with 22 bases left in between.